Given below is one T cell receptor (beta chain) in context. What it binds is not known. There are 12 residues in the CDR3. V was cut by 10 bases and J by 6 bases, with 15 bases left in between. Germline loops: CDR1 MNHEY, CDR2 SMNVEV (reference sequence). The data were taken from a study of cytomegalovirus exposure and HLA in healthy donors. Study-wide context: The same platform was used for the 130 or so validation repertoires as for the approximately 720 first-cohort repertoires, as reported in a later analysis.

Findings and limits, study-wide: CMV antigen specificity was confirmed in vitro for a few CMV-associated chains.

The table came from immunoSEQ multiplex PCR; TCRdb's copy has only in-frame clones and leaves some out. The sample carries around 230,000 clones, approximately 86% recorded once. This TCR was sampled from a woman in her twenties or thirties in good health and CMV-seropositive. The V call is TRBV27, the J call TRBJ1-2, with D perhaps matching TRBD1 (6 bases). Sample: PBMCs. CDR3 DNA sequence: TGTGCCACCCGACAGGTCGGCGATGGCTACACCTTC. It yields the protein CATRQVGDGYTF.